The present T cell receptor beta chain was sequenced within a study of T cell changes during pregnancy in multiple sclerosis (dated by TCRdb to about 2019). Looking at the study overall: The study examined how the T cell repertoire changed over the course of pregnancy in women with multiple sclerosis.

Its CDR3 holds 13 amino acids, cysteine through phenylalanine. Only the CDR3 portion is preserved as DNA: 39 bases, with reading frame beginning at the first base. The germline ends are 11 bases apart after V is trimmed by 8 bases and J by 3 bases. CDR1 and CDR2, looked up from the germline V gene (reference sequence), are WNHNN and SYGVQD. Regarding this clone: There is no known antigen for this receptor. Nothing much larger sits one base from this clone, and base qualities are not available.

Library prep was done by the immunoSEQ multiplex PCR assay. TCRdb mirrors the immuneACCESS table, restricted to in-frame sequences. Some clones are absent from its copies; in checked studies, under half trace to an unresolved V gene, and the reason for the others is unknown. The sample yields around 40,000 clones; 91% were counted once. The ten largest clones take up 5% to 6.5% of the sample. This sequence uses TRBV10-1 and TRBJ1-5; the D gene remains uncertain. The specimen was CD8+ T cells from peripheral blood mononuclear cells, collected in the second trimester of pregnancy. This TCR came from a female donor with multiple sclerosis, enrolled in a pregnancy study. The CDR3 protein is CASGAGDNQPQHF. The sequenced DNA is TGCGCCAGCGGCGCGGGAGACAATCAGCCCCAGCATTTT.